This TCR beta chain was retrieved from a study of blood T cell repertoires in COVID-19. Study as a whole: Spain, Italy and the United States supplied samples that represented acute and convalescent COVID-19. PBMCs, B-cell-depleted T cells, or T cells were the source of the cDNA or gDNA that made up the material.

Per the original data handling: Reference gene primer amplification in the assay estimated nucleated cell counts. Profiled with immunoSEQ multiplex PCR; TCRdb holds only in-frame clones, not every one. The V and J calls and clone size come from that table; D and trimming were worked out from the DNA. Of over 60,000 clones in the sample, about 88% were seen once. This CDR3 has 14 residues. J lost 4 bases, V lost 10 bases, and 8 bases had no gene match. The germline CDR1 and CDR2 sequences are KGHDR and SFDVKD. The rearrangement uses TRBV24-1 and TRBJ2-2; 7 bases fit TRBD1. This sequence was found in a man in his sixties with acute or convalescent COVID-19. Material for sequencing was peripheral blood. The CDR3 protein is CATTGSGFTGELFF. The CDR3 nucleotides are TGTGCCACGACAGGGTCGGGTTTCACCGGGGAGCTGTTTTTT.